This T cell receptor (beta chain) was profiled in a study of cytomegalovirus exposure and HLA in healthy donors (dated by TCRdb to the late 2010s). Regarding the complete study: According to an earlier analysis of 587 of the donors, some 180 million T cells yielded over 100 million unique TCR beta sequences and approximately 280 Gb of sequence data. An early release that covered fewer than 800 HLA-typed donors contained approximately 320 gigabases of sequencing data and tens of millions of unique TCR sequences. Among the roughly 400 genotyped donors, more than 70% belonged to the genetic ancestry cluster associated with self-reported Caucasian donors. The aim of the study was to test whether cataloging public T cell receptors could identify signatures of past pathogen exposure. Using immunosequencing, the study profiled T cell repertoires from 550 to 750 subjects and related those repertoires to cytomegalovirus serostatus. In addition to the first cohort of approximately 650 subjects, a separate validation cohort of approximately 120 different subjects was used. The study combined high-throughput TCR immunosequencing, statistical association of individual TCRs with disease status, and machine learning to predict cytomegalovirus infection status. To study patterns of TCR occurrence, a later analysis re-analyzed previously published TCR beta repertoires from around 670 donors and added high-resolution HLA genotyping. Rather than drawing on any new phenotypic data, the later analysis identified candidate immune exposures from TCR beta sequences and the way those sequences occurred across donors. An earlier analysis of around 580 of the donors used high-throughput TCR beta sequencing to judge whether each TCR beta V gene segment behaved as functional or pseudogenic. Donor age, sex, ethnicity and CMV serostatus were compiled together with the repertoire data. In a later genetic analysis, genome-wide SNP genotypes for 398 of the 666 donors were used, and that subset was treated as a discovery cohort. All discovery cohort repertoires had been generated on a single sequencing platform. HLA typing included class I and class II loci at four-digit resolution. The number of donors typed differed by locus, with 629-630 for A, B, C, DRB1 and DQB1, roughly 520 for DQA1, 600 to 610 for DPA1, and around 450 for DPB1. About five DR-DQ haplotypes were handled as single units for association and clustering because linkage in the cohort was strong. Among some 410 genotyped donors of the cohort, an average of roughly 230,000 unique TCR beta nucleotide sequences was sequenced per donor, of which 15% to 20% were non-productive. Broader findings and caveats from the paper: Assigning TCR associations to individual alleles was difficult when HLA alleles, especially DR and DQ, strongly co-occurred. This cohort had only TCR beta chains sequenced, and the lack of alpha or paired-chain data limited which features could be detected. A further reported finding was that TCR beta sequences accurately predicted the HLA-A and HLA-B alleles for most subjects in the first cohort. In a later analysis, HLA-associated TCR beta chains showed more clonal expansion and lower generation probabilities than non-associated chains that were equally common. A total of 150 or so TCR beta chains were listed by the study as associated with cytomegalovirus. In a later analysis, most CMV-associated TCR beta chains were found to appear HLA-restricted, with HLA associations seemingly driven largely by CMV exposure. In a later genetic analysis, fewer N-insertions in productive TCRs were reported among donors in an Asian-associated ancestry cluster than the approximately 670-donor mean. Immune exposure information for the cohort was limited to CMV serostatus. Because HLA typing was missing for some donors at each locus, association tests included only the typed subset. The sequencing pipeline was judged likely to have produced a cluster of highly shared sequence variants as a technical artifact. While some public TCRs were present in many individuals, most TCR sequences turned up only very rarely across donors. A few of the identified cytomegalovirus-associated TCR beta chains were confirmed in vitro to be specific for cytomegalovirus antigens. In both the original and validation cohorts, the classifier was reported to diagnose cytomegalovirus status with high specificity and sensitivity. An earlier analysis of approximately 590 of the donors showed that most TCR beta V segments appeared in productive rearrangements either about 87% or about 30% of the time, which broadly matched IMGT annotations. Several of the top co-occurrence clusters appeared to be linked to parvovirus B19, influenza, CMV and Epstein-Barr virus, according to a later analysis. In a later analysis, the rate of TCR association differed among HLA loci, with DRB1 alleles having the most associated TCRs and HLA-C alleles having the fewest. V-gene and J-gene trimming of TCR beta chains was associated with a missense DCLRE1C variant in a later genetic analysis, and the association was replicated in an independent cohort. The authors suggested that the approach could potentially be generalized to other disease states and immunological phenotypes. Presence/absence analyses assumed roughly uniform sequencing depth across donors, an assumption that may not hold. Specific HLA alleles were associated with over 15,000 TCR beta sequences at a false discovery rate of 0.05 in a later analysis. Approximately 18 rarely observed V segments, including chromosome 9 orphons, were excluded from the earlier analysis of 550 to 700 of the donors because counts were too low. The 87-base-pair reads could not distinguish some IMGT-functional V segments, including TRBV6-2 and TRBV6-3, so those segments were excluded. Linkage disequilibrium might explain the correlated functional status among segregating V segments, but an unknown experimental factor could not be ruled out.

Regarding this clone: Its antigen target is currently unknown. No base-level quality is on record; no much larger clone is a single base apart.

In total, roughly 670 healthy bone marrow donors made up the cohort. At the time of sampling, all cohort members were nominally healthy, though unrecorded immune exposures were likely present. The donor was CMV seronegative and belonged to the group of approximately 320 seronegative cohort members. A peripheral blood sample was collected from each donor, and TCR beta sequencing was performed on peripheral blood mononuclear cells. Genomic DNA extraction from the blood cell samples was performed with the Qiagen DNeasy Blood Extraction Kit. The CDR3 spans 12 residues, from the cysteine through the phenylalanine. The sequence is cut down to CDR3 DNA, 36 bases in frame from base 1. From a lookup of the germline V gene (reference sequence), CDR1 and CDR2 are LNHDA and SQIVND. The V end gives up 8 bases and the J end 7 bases, leaving 8 bases in the junction not matched to a gene. The library came from the immunoSEQ multiplex PCR assay. A mixture of 60 forward primers for TCR Vbeta segments and 13 reverse primers for TCR Jbeta segments was used in the multiplex PCR. A multiplex PCR assay on genomic DNA amplified the CDR3 region of rearranged TCR beta genes. The Illumina HiSeq System was used to sequence the amplified TCR beta libraries as 87-base-pair reads. On the study's bioinformatics: In a later analysis, roughly 80 million unique TCR beta chains were counted across the roughly 670 repertoires, and approximately 11 million of these chains were shared by at least two donors. Raw reads were error-corrected and collapsed into unique sequences with a nearest-neighbor algorithm that merged closely related sequences to remove PCR and sequencing errors. CDR3 sequences were aligned to IMGT reference sequences to assign V, D and J gene segments. For a sequence to be retained, at least a six-nucleotide match to both a V gene segment and a J gene segment was required. Rearrangements were classified as productive when the CDR3 lacked stop codons and remained in frame with V and J, and all other rearrangements were classified as non-productive. CDR3 was defined by IMGT convention, running from the second conserved V-encoded cysteine to the conserved J-encoded phenylalanine. In an earlier analysis of around 570 of the donors, sequences lacking an unambiguous match to a single V gene segment were excluded. An earlier analysis of about 590 of the donors classified V segments as functional when productive rearrangements were above 56.7% and as segregating when the standard deviation between donors was above 5%. A statistical classification framework was built for diagnosing cytomegalovirus status from the catalog of TCR beta chain sequences. V and J gene assignment, in a later analysis, came from comparing TCR nucleotide sequences with IMGT/GENE-DB human TR gene sequences. The TCRdist pipeline was used in a later analysis to assign CDR3 sequences and most-parsimonious VDJ recombination scenarios. In a later analysis, each TCR beta chain was defined by its CDR3 amino acid sequence together with its V-gene family, and reads without a unique V-gene family were excluded. To address suspected cross-contamination and a sequencing artifact, a later analysis removed a few hundred highly shared, low-generation-probability nucleotide sequences. In a later analysis, a clonal expansion index for each public chain was calculated from normalized within-repertoire ranks of inferred template counts. A later analysis computed generation probabilities with a VDJ recombination model fitted to out-of-frame rearrangements, and checked the results against IGoR. A later analysis scored TCR-TCR, TCR-HLA and TCR-CMV co-occurrence with hypergeometric tests, applying a repertoire-size bias correction to TCR pairs. To estimate false discovery rates, a later analysis permuted the HLA or CMV assignments 20 times. A later analysis grouped co-occurring TCRs with DBSCAN, adding TCRdist sequence similarity when clustering within HLA-allele-positive subsets. Repertoires with fewer than 30,000 or more than 120,000 public chains were left out of co-occurrence clustering, as were four to six repertoires with anomalous nucleotide sharing. In TCRdb, the immuneACCESS table is reduced to in-frame sequences with V and J assigned. These tables do not hold every clone; where another copy was compared, an unresolved V gene accounts for under half, and the others remain unexplained. The V and J calls and clone size are taken from that table; D and trimming were inferred from the DNA. Present in this sample are around 230,000 clones, 78% of which were seen just once. The ten largest clones capture roughly 0.45% of the sample.

Here the chain combines TRBV19 and TRBJ2-7, and 7 bases in between align with TRBD2. The sample comprised PBMCs. The sequence was collected from a boy aged 5-17 years in good health and CMV-seronegative. The base sequence is TGTGCCAGTTGGGGGGGGTTTGGGGAGCAGTACTTC. Protein translation: CASWGGFGEQYF.